The clone carrying this T cell receptor beta chain was counted a few times. What it binds is not known. The data are from a study of cytomegalovirus exposure and HLA in healthy donors. The wider study: Most donors, 81% of over 300 genotyped, fell in the Caucasian-associated ancestry cluster. Whole-study findings and limits: As confirmed in vitro, a few CMV-associated chains were specific for CMV antigens. In an earlier analysis, productive rearrangement rates for most beta V segments clustered near 87% or 30%.

With 4 bases clipped from V and 3 bases from J, the junction kept 7 bases outside the gene matches. Looked up from germline, CDR1 is SGHTA and CDR2 is FQGNSA. The CDR3 covers 15 residues. 13 Jbeta primers and 60 Vbeta primers were used for the PCR. The method was immunoSEQ multiplex PCR; TCRdb's version includes in-frame clones alone and lacks a portion of them. The repertoire holds roughly 90,000 clones, with 70% to 85% as singletons. The chain is built from TRBV7-2 and TRBJ1-2; 8 bases are a match to TRBD1. The clonotype comes from a man younger than 30 in good health and CMV-seronegative. Sequenced: PBMCs. The CDR3 DNA sequence: TGTGCCAGCAGCTCCACCGGACAGGGCTACTATGGCTACACCTTC. It codes for CASSSTGQGYYGYTF.